This entry is about one T cell receptor beta chain. The antigen remains undetermined. All trial patients relapsed after autologous stem cell transplantation. Best responses included complete response and partial response; otherwise, the best response was progressive disease. This record comes from a study of PD-1 blockade in classical Hodgkin lymphoma. Study-level background: Once every 2 weeks, patients received intravenous nivolumab at 3 mg/kg.

Germline loops: CDR1 KGHSH, CDR2 LQKENI. The V gene lost 4 bases and the J gene lost 1 base, with 7 bases spanning the gap. The CDR3 totals 13 residues. Points from the study as a whole: The diversity seen at baseline in complete responders resembled that of newly diagnosed patients.

Only in-frame clones appear in the TCRdb table, and some are missing; sequencing was by immunoSEQ multiplex PCR. In the table there are 35,000 or so clones, about 70% of which are singletons. V gene TRBV18 combines with J gene TRBJ1-1; D not resolved. This specimen was peripheral blood mononuclear cells (PBMCs), taken before the second cycle of nivolumab. This sequence was found in a human donor with classical Hodgkin lymphoma. The chain's CDR3 is CASSQLSNTEAFF. Here the CDR3 DNA reads TGTGCCAGCTCACAACTCTCGAACACTGAAGCTTTCTTT. The variable domain in full, with the rest retrieved from reference TRBV18 and TRBJ1-1, is NAGVMQNPRHLVRRRGQEARLRCSPMKGHSHVYWYRQLPEEGLKFMVYLQKENIIDESGMPKERFSAEFPKEGPSILRIQQVVRGDSAAYFCASSQLSNTEAFFGQGTRLTVV.